This T cell receptor beta chain was sequenced during a study of glioma-infiltrating T cells. The iRepertoire nested amplicon-rescue multiplex PCR amplified TCR alpha and beta CDR3s from RNA. TCRdb passed the multiplex PCR reads through MiXCR, listing each CDR3 protein once. The table shows some 160,000 distinct CDR3 sequences, with approximately 40% occurring only once. This clonotype was picked up many times. The CDR3 runs 15 residues. Per the germline V gene, CDR1 is SEHNR and CDR2 is FQNEAQ (reference sequence). V dropped 6 bases and J dropped 0 bases, with 12 bases sitting between them. The rearrangement joins TRBV7-9 to TRBJ1-3, with unresolved D. The sequence was collected from a human donor with low-grade glioma or glioblastoma, undergoing nonglioma brain surgery, or in good health (not recorded which). The specimen sequenced was glioma tissue, nonneoplastic brain tissue, or PBMCs (not recorded which). CDR3 region: CASSPTGGSGNTIYF. The CDR3, as DNA: TGTGCCAGCAGTCCGACGGGAGGCTCTGGAAACACCATATATTTT.